Included here is one TCR beta chain sequence, with context. The sample comes from a study of patients and donors after allogeneic stem cell transplantation. TCRdb used MiXCR to reprocess the RT-PCR reads, holding one entry per CDR3 protein. Here the sample spans roughly 880,000 distinct CDR3 sequences, over 15% being singletons. V shed 5 bases, J shed 8 bases, and the junction held 8 bases outside the gene matches. Germline CDR1 is SGHVS and CDR2 is FQNEAQ. The CDR3 is 14 residues long. This rearrangement joins TRBV7-8 to TRBJ1-5; 8 bases align to TRBD1. The source is a human donor who was either an allogeneic HSCT recipient or a stem cell or donor lymphocyte infusion donor (not recorded which). It is not recorded whose cells these are; they may come from a transplant donor. The sequenced sample consisted of blood, either unsorted or a sorted T cell fraction (not recorded which). CDR3 loop: CASSLGQGGEPQHF. The DNA of the CDR3 is TGTGCCAGCAGCCTAGGACAGGGAGGAGAGCCCCAGCATTTT.